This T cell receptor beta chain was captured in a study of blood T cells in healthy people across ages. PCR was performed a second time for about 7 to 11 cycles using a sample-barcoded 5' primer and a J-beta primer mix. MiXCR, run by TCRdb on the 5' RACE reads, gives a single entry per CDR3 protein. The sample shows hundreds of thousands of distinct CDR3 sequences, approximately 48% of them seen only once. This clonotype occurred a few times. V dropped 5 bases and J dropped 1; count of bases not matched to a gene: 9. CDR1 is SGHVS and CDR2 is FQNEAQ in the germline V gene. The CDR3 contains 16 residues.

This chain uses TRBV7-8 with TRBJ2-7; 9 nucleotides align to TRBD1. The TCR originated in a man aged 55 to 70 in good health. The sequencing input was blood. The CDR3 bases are TGTGCCAGCAGCCAGGGGGGGGGACAGGGATCCTACGAGCAGTACTTC. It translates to CASSQGGGQGSYEQYF.